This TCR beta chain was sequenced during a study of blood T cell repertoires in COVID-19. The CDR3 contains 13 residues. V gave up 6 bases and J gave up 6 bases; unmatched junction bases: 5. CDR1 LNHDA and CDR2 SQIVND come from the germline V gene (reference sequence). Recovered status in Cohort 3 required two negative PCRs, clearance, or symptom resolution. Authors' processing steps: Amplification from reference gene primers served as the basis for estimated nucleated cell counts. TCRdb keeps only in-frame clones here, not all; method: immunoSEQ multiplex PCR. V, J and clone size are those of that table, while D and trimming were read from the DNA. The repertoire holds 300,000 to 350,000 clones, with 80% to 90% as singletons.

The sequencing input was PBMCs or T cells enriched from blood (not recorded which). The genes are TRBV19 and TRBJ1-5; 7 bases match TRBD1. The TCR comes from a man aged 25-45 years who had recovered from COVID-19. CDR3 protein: CASSSNRGQPQHF. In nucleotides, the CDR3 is TGTGCCAGTAGCTCTAACAGGGGTCAGCCCCAGCATTTT.